The rows below give T cell receptor beta chains drawn from one sample of a study of shared clonotypes between healthy human individuals. The method was immunoSEQ multiplex PCR; TCRdb's version includes in-frame clones alone and lacks a portion of them. The data contain a few million clones, just over 90% of them singletons. Sequencing was performed on naive CD4+ T cells sorted from blood. Source of these receptors: a man between 18 and 35 years old in good health. Each CDR3 is given without its conserved first and last residue.

j_gene	v_gene	CDR3aa
TRBJ1-2	TRBV9	ASSEAPFAGQGGGYT
TRBJ1-4	TRBV7-9	ASSLGPNEKLF
TRBJ1-4	TRBV6-1	AVEDPPNEKLF
TRBJ1-2	TRBV29-1	SVTQGNRGGYT
TRBJ1-3	TRBV27	ASSPVLGIGNTIY
TRBJ1-6	TRBV5-1	ASSFENNSPLH
TRBJ1-2	TRBV4-3	ASSQAAEGPGYT
TRBJ2-7	TRBV28	ASSLVSGAHEQY
TRBJ1-1	TRBV29-1	SVSGLMNTEAF
TRBJ1-4	TRBV10-3	AISSSTNEKLF
TRBJ1-4	TRBV28	ASSLSGRGKKLF
TRBJ2-5	TRBV5-8	ASSPGLVSQY
TRBJ1-5	TRBV6-6	ASSMGRGDGNQPQH
TRBJ2-7	TRBV13	ASSLDSDLEQY
TRBJ2-5	TRBV6-1	ASSAQPGFGVQTQY
TRBJ2-5	TRBV2	ASSDSGGAQETQY
TRBJ1-1	TRBV10-3	AISASTTNTEAF
TRBJ2-7	TRBV19	ASSMAWVEGSYEQY
TRBJ2-7	TRBV5-4	ASSPWTSLHEQY
TRBJ1-1	TRBV27	ASSSGGIEAF
TRBJ2-5	TRBV30	AWSVLGIRETQY
TRBJ2-7	TRBV6-1	ASRTGLPPGQY
TRBJ2-7	TRBV5-1	ASSLLGGTGSEQY
TRBJ1-2	TRBV7-2	ASSSEQGKVYGYT
TRBJ2-7	TRBV19	ASSRTSQVSYEQY
TRBJ1-4	TRBV10-3	ATRPGTTNEKLF
TRBJ2-4	TRBV7-8	ASSLGTGGAYITS
TRBJ2-7	TRBV2	ASIGGLGSYEQY
TRBJ2-7	TRBV5-1	ASSLELAGPFSHEQY
TRBJ2-4	TRBV10-3	AISGGAQNIQY
TRBJ2-4	TRBV10-1	ASSDSAGGLQY
TRBJ2-7	TRBV19	ASSIGLTYEQY
TRBJ2-3	TRBV18	ASSPTPAGGGTDTQY
TRBJ2-7	TRBV12-5	ASGSCRRQGNYEQY
TRBJ1-6	TRBV30	AWSGQGGNSPLH
TRBJ1-1	TRBV5-6	ASSRDAGKAF
TRBJ1-1	TRBV6-5	ASSYSSVAF
TRBJ2-2	TRBV7-6	ASSPQGGTGELF
TRBJ1-5	TRBV6-5	ASSSDRGNQPQH
TRBJ1-5	TRBV15	ATSRKLVDQPQH
TRBJ2-7	TRBV29-1	SVGQGSYEQY
TRBJ2-5	TRBV11-1	ASSLAETQY
TRBJ1-3	TRBV7-2	ASSSQGVRNTIY